This T cell receptor beta chain appears in the sequencing data of a study of liver allograft versus peripheral blood T cells. Study in general: In transplanted livers, T cell receptor repertoires were compared with those found in the recipients' peripheral blood.

Study results and limitations: Peripheral blood repertoires reportedly differed from the T cell receptor repertoires found inside liver allografts.

This clonotype was seen many times. The antigen is unknown. The CDR3 is made up of 17 amino acids. The trim removed 4 bases at V and 8 bases at J, leaving 11 bases unmatched. The V gene's germline CDR1 is SGHNT and CDR2 YYREEE (reference sequence). TCRdb re-derived calls from the reads in MiXCR, one entry per CDR3 protein. The profile shows over 10,000 distinct CDR3 sequences, 25% to 35% of them singletons. This clonotype was sampled from a human patient who had a liver transplant. Some T cells may originate from the graft donor. The chain couples TRBV5-4 to TRBJ2-1; TRBD2 matches 14 bases. CDR3 DNA sequence: TGTGCCAGCAGCCAAAGGACTAGCGGGAGGTACGCGGATGAGCAGTTCTTC. Its translation: CASSQRTSGRYADEQFF.